The 29 T cell receptor beta chains listed next were all sequenced from one sample in a study of control samples from healthy donors and cancer patients. Clones were sequenced by immunoSEQ multiplex PCR, and TCRdb holds only the in-frame ones, with some missing. Here the sample spans fewer than 500,000 clones, approximately 92% being singletons. Sequences were obtained from PBMCs. The receptors stem from a man aged 40-50 years with head and neck cancer.

The chain links TRBV6-6 to TRBJ2-1, with 10 bases aligning to TRBD1. The V segment lost 5 bases and the J segment 9 bases; nucleotides outside the gene matches: 4. The length of the CDR3 is 13 residues. Germline V gene lookup returns CDR1 MNHNY and CDR2 SVGAGI (reference sequence). The CDR3 spells CASSRTGGIEQFF. The CDR3, as DNA: TGTGCCAGCAGTCGGACAGGGGGTATTGAGCAGTTCTTC.

The chain carries TRBV5-4 and TRBJ1-2; 8 nucleotides line up with TRBD1. V lost 2 bases and J lost 2; bases outside the gene matches: 2. The CDR3 sequence is 14 residues long. Germline-derived CDR1 and CDR2 are SGHNT and YYREEE (reference sequence). In DNA, the CDR3 is TGTGCCAGCAGCTTTCAGGGGGCAAACTATGGCTACACCTTC. This sequence encodes CASSFQGANYGYTF.

The rearrangement links TRBV3-1 (or the pseudogene TRBV3-2) to TRBJ1-2, with 7 positions matching TRBD1. Germline V lookup: CDR1 LGHDT, CDR2 YNNKEL (reference sequence). J gave up 5 bases and V 4 bases, and 16 bases lay outside the gene matches. The CDR3 is 17 amino acids. In nucleotides, the CDR3 is TGTGCCAGCAGCCCCCAGGGGGGCAGGGGCGAATCGTATGGCTACACCTTC. Protein sequence: CASSPQGGRGESYGYTF.

This clone has more than one count but fewer than ten. J is TRBJ2-7 and V is TRBV5-1; D may match TRBD1 or TRBD2 (5 bases each). Germline CDR1 and CDR2: SGHRS and YFSETQ. Deletions cut 0 bases from V and 6 bases from J, with 10 bases between. This CDR3 region has 13 residues. The CDR3 is CASSLGSGGEQYF. CDR3 nucleotide sequence: TGCGCCAGCAGCTTGGGTTCTGGGGGCGAGCAGTACTTC.

The chain has TRBV30 and TRBJ2-7, with D maybe TRBD2 (7 bases). The germline V gene encodes CDR1 GTSNPN and CDR2 SVGIG (reference sequence). CDR3 size: 14 residues. Deletions cut 6 bases from V and 6 bases from J, with 21 bases between. The CDR3 nucleotides are TGTGCCTGCCTTCCTAGAGGGGGGGTTGTCGAGCAGTACTTC. Translated, it gives CACLPRGGVVEQYF.

CDR3 in DNA: TGTGCCAGCAGCTTGGGAGGGGGGCCGGCCGGGGCCCAGTACTTC. Translation: CASSLGGGPAGAQYF. V usage is TRBV5-6 and J usage is TRBJ2-5, with D tentatively TRBD1 or TRBD2 (6 bases each). The CDR3 sequence is 15 residues long. The V gene lost 0 bases and the J gene lost 9 bases, with 18 bases spanning the gap. Germline V CDR1 and CDR2: SGHDT, YYEEEE.

The chain's CDR3 is CASTLNTGELFF. The CDR3 region has the DNA TGTGCCAGCACCCTAAACACCGGGGAGCTGTTTTTT. The chain employs TRBV9 and TRBJ2-2; D gene ambiguous. Trimming removed 6 bases from V and 2 bases from J, with 5 bases in between. This CDR3 has 12 residues. Germline V gives CDR1 SGDLS, CDR2 YYNGEE.

The CDR3 sequence: CASRDRGYQETQYF. DNA of the CDR3: TGTGCCAGCAGGGACAGGGGGTACCAAGAGACCCAGTACTTC. The chain employs TRBV11-2 and TRBJ2-5, with 10 bases identical to TRBD1. The germline CDR1 and CDR2 sequences are SGHAT and FQNNGV. After removal of 6 bases from V and 0 bases from J, the junction contained 1 base not matched to a gene. The CDR3 has 14 amino acids.

The rearrangement uses TRBV27 and TRBJ2-2; the D gene could be TRBD1 or TRBD2 (6 bases each). V shed 6 bases and J shed 5 bases, with 19 bases lying between them. Germline assignment: CDR1 MNHEY and CDR2 SMNVEV (reference sequence). The CDR3 consists of 16 residues. The CDR3: CASRPRGGPTTGELFF. For the CDR3, the DNA is TGTGCCAGCAGACCAAGAGGGGGGCCGACTACCGGGGAGCTGTTTTTT.

The chain links TRBV4-1 to TRBJ2-2; D unclear. Trimming left V 1 base short and J 1 base short, with 16 bases between. The CDR3 runs to 18 residues. From germline, CDR1 is MGHRA and CDR2 YSYEKL. CDR3 in DNA: TGCGCCAGCAGCCAAGTAATCAACCCGGGCCGGAACACCGGGGAGCTGTTTTTT. Translating it yields CASSQVINPGRNTGELFF.

This chain links TRBV9 with TRBJ1-5; D not resolved. Trimming cost V 0 bases and J 6 bases, with 7 bases left between them. The CDR3 runs 13 residues. Germline lookup yields CDR1 SGDLS and CDR2 YYNGEE. DNA of the CDR3: TGTGCCAGCAGCGTAGCTACGGGTCAGCCCCAGCATTTT. Translated: CASSVATGQPQHF.

The chain uses TRBV7-3 and TRBJ2-1, with no clear D. Germline V gene lookup returns CDR1 SGHTA and CDR2 FQGTGA. This CDR3 has 15 residues. The germline V and J ends were trimmed by 2 bases and 6 bases, with 14 bases remaining between them. The CDR3 DNA sequence: TGTGCCAGCAGCTTATTTTCAACGGGTAGCAATGAGCAGTTCTTC. It encodes CASSLFSTGSNEQFF.

This clone was detected once. The junction differs from germline at one of its ends, possibly a read error. The same CDR3 also results from other DNA sequences found in this sample. This chain connects TRBV12-3 or TRBV12-4 to TRBJ2-5; D possibly matches TRBD1 or TRBD2 (6 bases each). The CDR3 extends over 13 amino acids. This CDR3 is CASSFGGGETQYF. DNA of the CDR3: TGTGCCAGTAGTTTCGGAGGGGGTGAGACCCAGTACTTC.

The V call is TRBV19, the J call TRBJ2-1; D is unclear. In germline, CDR1 is LNHDA, CDR2 SQIVND (reference sequence). There are 14 residues in the CDR3. Trimming pared 6 bases from V and 8 bases from J, leaving 17 bases between. CDR3 coding DNA: TGTGCCAGTAGGCGGACCTACATGGTCGATGAGCAGTTCTTC. Translated, it gives CASRRTYMVDEQFF.

The chain is built from TRBV25-1 and TRBJ2-7, with D unresolved. The CDR3 is 13 residues long. Germline V lookup: CDR1 MGHDK, CDR2 SYGVNS. The V gene lost 7 bases and the J gene lost 1 base, with 11 bases spanning the gap. Written as DNA, the CDR3 is TGTGCCAGCATGTCAGGCCCGTCCTACGAGCAGTACTTC. This encodes CASMSGPSYEQYF.

J is TRBJ2-1 and V is TRBV28; D possibly corresponds to TRBD2 (5 bases). This CDR3 region has 15 residues. Germline-derived CDR1 and CDR2 are MDHEN and SYDVKM. The V and J ends lost 3 bases and 7 bases respectively, with 16 bases between them. This CDR3 is CASSFPPFSGNEQFF. The CDR3 nucleotides are TGTGCCAGCAGTTTTCCCCCCTTTTCGGGAAATGAGCAGTTCTTC.

The chain couples TRBV11-3 to TRBJ2-1; D might be TRBD1 (5 bases). Trimming stripped 5 bases from V and 9 bases from J, with 17 bases between. Germline V gives CDR1 SGHNT, CDR2 YENEEA. This CDR3 region has 14 residues. CDR3 bases: TGTGCCAGCAGCCCGGGTCAGGGTCTTAGTGAGCAGTTCTTC. This codes for CASSPGQGLSEQFF.

This chain connects TRBV11-2 to TRBJ2-3; maybe TRBD2 (6 bases). This CDR3 comprises 15 residues. The germline V gene encodes CDR1 SGHAT and CDR2 FQNNGV. The ends were cut back, 5 bases at V and 6 bases at J, with 18 bases in the middle. The CDR3 sequence: CASSPGTRTEDTQYF. The CDR3 nucleotides read TGTGCCAGCAGCCCTGGGACTCGCACTGAGGATACGCAGTATTTT.

The V and J genes are TRBV3-1 (or the pseudogene TRBV3-2) and TRBJ1-4; the D gene is possibly TRBD1 (6 bases). The CDR3 has 15 amino acids. Deletions cut 4 bases from V and 8 bases from J, with 17 bases between. CDR1 LGHDT and CDR2 YNNKEL come from the germline V gene (reference sequence). Here the CDR3 reads CASSRSAGVSEKLFF. CDR3 nucleotides: TGTGCCAGCAGCCGGAGTGCAGGGGTCTCCGAAAAACTGTTTTTT.

The chain joins TRBV5-4 to TRBJ2-7, with TRBD1 identical over 9 bases. CDR1 and CDR2 from the germline V gene are SGHNT and YYREEE (reference sequence). This CDR3 comprises 15 residues. After removal of 4 bases from V and 2 bases from J, the junction contained 7 bases not matched to a gene. CDR3 coding DNA: TGTGCCAGCAGCCAAGGACAGGGGATACCCTACGAGCAGTACTTC. Translated, it gives CASSQGQGIPYEQYF. Full variable domain (remainder filled in from reference TRBV5-4 and TRBJ2-7): ETGVTQSPTHLIKTRGQQVTLRCSSQSGHNTVSWYQQALGQGPQFIFQYYREEENGRGNFPPRFSGLQFPNYSSELNVNALELDDSALYLCASSQGQGIPYEQYFGPGTRLTVT.

The V and J genes are TRBV9 and TRBJ2-1; 12 positions agree with TRBD2. This CDR3 is 15 amino acids long. Germline lookup yields CDR1 SGDLS and CDR2 YYNGEE. J lost 3 bases, V lost 3 bases, and 1 base had no gene match. CDR3 in amino acids: CASSELAGGYNEQFF. CDR3 DNA sequence: TGTGCCAGCAGCGAACTAGCGGGAGGCTACAATGAGCAGTTCTTC.

The chain links TRBV24-1 to TRBJ1-4; D is perhaps TRBD1 (5 bases). Germline-derived CDR1 and CDR2 are KGHDR and SFDVKD. V lost 4 bases and J lost 6, with 11 bases in between. This CDR3 spans 14 amino acids. DNA of the CDR3: TGTGCCACCAGTGACCCGGGACGGGATGAAAAACTGTTTTTT. It specifies CATSDPGRDEKLFF.

This chain uses TRBV13 with TRBJ2-3; either TRBD1 or TRBD2 may fit D (5 bases each). V lost 3 bases and J lost 5, with 15 bases in between. Germline-derived CDR1 and CDR2 are PRHDT and FYEKMQ (reference sequence). This CDR3 spans 15 amino acids. Here the CDR3 DNA reads TGTGCCAGCAGCTTCCTGGCCCGAGGGGTAGATACGCAGTATTTT. It yields the protein CASSFLARGVDTQYF.

This clone was counted a few times. This chain uses TRBV6-5 with TRBJ1-1; the D gene is possibly TRBD1 (5 bases). V lost 6 bases to trimming and J lost 1 base, with 9 bases between them. The CDR3 has 13 amino acids. Germline V gives CDR1 MNHEY, CDR2 SVGAGI. CDR3 DNA: TGTGCCAGCAGCCCGCAGGGGAACACTGAAGCTTTCTTT. Its translation: CASSPQGNTEAFF.

The CDR3 reads CASSYGPGLFEKLFF. CDR3 coding DNA: TGTGCCAGCAGTTACGGCCCGGGACTTTTTGAAAAACTGTTTTTT. V usage is TRBV6-5 and J usage is TRBJ1-4; D perhaps matches TRBD1 (5 bases). V was pared by 2 bases and J by 7 bases, with 14 bases between. Germline V lookup: CDR1 MNHEY, CDR2 SVGAGI. CDR3 length: 15 amino acids.

The rearrangement links TRBV27 to TRBJ1-2, with TRBD1 matching 9 bases. This CDR3 comprises 16 residues. Germline V gives CDR1 MNHEY, CDR2 SMNVEV (reference sequence). J was trimmed by 0 bases and V by 2 bases; bases with no gene match: 4. The CDR3 sequence: CASSLIDRGTNYGYTF. Here the CDR3 DNA reads TGTGCCAGCAGTTTAATAGACAGGGGGACTAACTATGGCTACACCTTC.

The J gene is TRBJ1-1, the V gene TRBV25-1; D is undetermined. CDR1 MGHDK and CDR2 SYGVNS come from the germline V gene. V gave up 2 bases and J gave up 4 bases, with 8 bases separating them. The CDR3 covers 13 residues. CDR3 bases: TGTGCCAGCAGTGAACATGGGCTCACTGAAGCTTTCTTT. Amino acids: CASSEHGLTEAFF.

This clone was picked up one time. This chain connects TRBV27 to TRBJ2-5, with 7 bases identical to TRBD2. The V segment lost 4 bases and the J segment 2 bases; nucleotides outside the gene matches: 13. There are 17 residues in the CDR3. Per the germline V gene, CDR1 is MNHEY and CDR2 is SMNVEV (reference sequence). The CDR3 region has the DNA TGTGCCAGCAGTTACATTCCCCGAGGGAGGGCACAAGAGACCCAGTACTTC. Translating gives CASSYIPRGRAQETQYF.

The chain combines TRBV5-1 with TRBJ2-7; 9 bases map to TRBD2. With V trimmed by 0 bases and J by 4 bases, 2 bases remained unmatched. This CDR3 is built from 14 residues. CDR1 and CDR2 (germline): SGHRS, YFSETQ. The CDR3 bases are TGCGCCAGCAGCTTGGTAGCGGGGGCGTACGAGCAGTACTTC. The encoded protein is CASSLVAGAYEQYF.